The present T cell receptor (beta chain) was sequenced within a study of CD8 T cells in ankylosing spondylitis (dated 2017 in TCRdb). Study-level background: T cell receptor beta repertoires were profiled in healthy donors and ankylosing spondylitis patients so that disease-linked TCR variants could be found. The full study cohort was made up of 25 ankylosing spondylitis patients and about a hundred healthy donors. Peripheral blood was sampled, and synovial fluid was additionally collected from ankylosing spondylitis patients.

CDR1 and CDR2 are drawn from the germline V gene (reference sequence): LNHNV, YYDKDF. A distance of 14 bases separates the germline ends of V and J, which lose 5 bases and 4 bases respectively. The CDR3 runs 14 amino acids, cysteine and phenylalanine included. Only CDR3 DNA remains: 42 bases, in frame from the first base. The study at large found these results: The disease-linked clones were reported as significantly enriched in matched synovial fluid samples from ankylosing spondylitis patients. A CD8+ phenotype was shown by the disease-linked clones, which were found at relatively low frequencies in peripheral blood. Some of the motif variants had been reported before in the synovial fluid and blood of reactive arthritis patients, a finding that suggests common disease-initiation mechanisms. A TCR beta motif made up of seven or eight highly homologous amino acid variants appeared to be characteristic of blood from ankylosing spondylitis patients.

Sequencer: Illumina HiSeq 2500. Quantitative 5'-RACE with molecular barcodes was the method used to prepare the TCR beta libraries. Concerning the study's data processing: A new computational method, built on a probabilistic model of VDJ rearrangement, was used to identify disease-linked TCR variants. TCRdb redid the processing of the public reads, applying fastp at Q25 and MiXCR, and retained in-frame beta chains. Under each unique CDR3 protein, matching rows form one entry showing the most common genes and DNA. TCRdb, not the authors, supplied the V and J calls. The sample yields roughly 220,000 distinct CDR3 sequences; roughly 18% were counted once. The top ten clonotypes cover approximately 40% of the sample. This clonotype showed up just a few times. Its antigen is currently not known. Per-base quality was not reported, and no clone a single base away is much larger than it.

The rearranged segments are TRBV15 and TRBJ1-1; the D gene cannot be named for sure. Sequencing used blood, either unsorted or a sorted T cell fraction (not recorded which). The sequence was collected from a male donor with ankylosing spondylitis. The DNA is TGTGCCACCAGCTGGGTCTCTCCGGGCACTGAAGCTTTCTTT. This codes for CATSWVSPGTEAFF. Supplemented by the reference TRBV15 and TRBJ1-1 proteins around the CDR3, the complete variable domain is DAMVIQNPRYQVTQFGKPVTLSCSQTLNHNVMYWYQQKSSQAPKLLFHYYDKDFNNEADTPDNFQSRRPNTSFCFLDIRSPGLGDTAMYLCATSWVSPGTEAFFGQGTRLTVV.